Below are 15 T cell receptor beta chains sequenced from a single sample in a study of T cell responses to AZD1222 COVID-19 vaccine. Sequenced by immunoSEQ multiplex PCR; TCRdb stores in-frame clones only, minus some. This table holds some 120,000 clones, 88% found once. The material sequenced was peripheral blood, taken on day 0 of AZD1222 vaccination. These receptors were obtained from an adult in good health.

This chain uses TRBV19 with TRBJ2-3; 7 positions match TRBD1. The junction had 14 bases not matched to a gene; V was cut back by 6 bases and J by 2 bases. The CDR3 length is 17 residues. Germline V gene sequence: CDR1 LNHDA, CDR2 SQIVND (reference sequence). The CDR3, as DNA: TGTGCCAGTAGCGAAGGGGGATCAGGGGGTCCCACAGATACGCAGTATTTT. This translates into CASSEGGSGGPTDTQYF.

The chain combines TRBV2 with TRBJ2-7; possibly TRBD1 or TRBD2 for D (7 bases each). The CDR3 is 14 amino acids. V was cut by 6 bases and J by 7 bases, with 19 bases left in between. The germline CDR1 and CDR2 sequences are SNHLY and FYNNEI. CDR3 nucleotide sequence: TGTGCCAGCAGCAGGGACAGCGGGGCCTCTGAGCAGTACTTC. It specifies CASSRDSGASEQYF.

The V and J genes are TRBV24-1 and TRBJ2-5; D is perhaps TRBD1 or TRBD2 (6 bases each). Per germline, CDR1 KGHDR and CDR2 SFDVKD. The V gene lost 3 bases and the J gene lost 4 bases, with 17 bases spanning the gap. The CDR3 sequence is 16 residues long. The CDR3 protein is CATSDGDGGRRETQYF. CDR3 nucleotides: TGTGCCACCAGTGATGGGGACGGGGGCCGGAGAGAGACCCAGTACTTC.

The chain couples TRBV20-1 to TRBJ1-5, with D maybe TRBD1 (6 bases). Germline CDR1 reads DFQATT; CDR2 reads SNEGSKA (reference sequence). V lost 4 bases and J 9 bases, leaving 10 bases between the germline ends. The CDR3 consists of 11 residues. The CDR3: CSATRGGPQHF. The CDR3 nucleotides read TGCAGTGCTACGAGGGGGGGGCCCCAGCATTTT.

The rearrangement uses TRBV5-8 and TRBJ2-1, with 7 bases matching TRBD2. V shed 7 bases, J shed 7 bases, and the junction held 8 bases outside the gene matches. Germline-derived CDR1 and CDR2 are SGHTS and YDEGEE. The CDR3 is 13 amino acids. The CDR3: CASHPGLINEQFF. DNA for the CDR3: TGTGCCAGCCACCCGGGACTAATTAATGAGCAGTTCTTC.

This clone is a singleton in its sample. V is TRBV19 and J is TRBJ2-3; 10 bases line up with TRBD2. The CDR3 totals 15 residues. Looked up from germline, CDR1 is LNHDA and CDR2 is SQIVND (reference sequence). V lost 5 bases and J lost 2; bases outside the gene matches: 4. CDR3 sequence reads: CASSDSGRFTDTQYF. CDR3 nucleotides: TGTGCCAGTAGTGATAGCGGGAGGTTCACAGATACGCAGTATTTT.

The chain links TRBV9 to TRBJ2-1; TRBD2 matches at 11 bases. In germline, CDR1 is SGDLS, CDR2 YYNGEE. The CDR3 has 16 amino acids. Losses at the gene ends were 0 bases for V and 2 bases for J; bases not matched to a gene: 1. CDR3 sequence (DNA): TGTGCCAGCAGCGTAGAACTAGCGGGAGCCTACAATGAGCAGTTCTTC. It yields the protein CASSVELAGAYNEQFF. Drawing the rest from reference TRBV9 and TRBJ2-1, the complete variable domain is DSGVTQTPKHLITATGQRVTLRCSPRSGDLSVYWYQQSLDQGLQFLIQYYNGEERAKGNILERFSAQQFPDLHSELNLSSLELGDSALYFCASSVELAGAYNEQFFGPGTRLTVL.

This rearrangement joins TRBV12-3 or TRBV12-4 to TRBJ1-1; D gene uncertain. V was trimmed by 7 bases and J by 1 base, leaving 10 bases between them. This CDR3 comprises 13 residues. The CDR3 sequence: CASKVGENTEAFF. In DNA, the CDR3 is TGTGCCAGCAAGGTCGGGGAGAACACTGAAGCTTTCTTT.

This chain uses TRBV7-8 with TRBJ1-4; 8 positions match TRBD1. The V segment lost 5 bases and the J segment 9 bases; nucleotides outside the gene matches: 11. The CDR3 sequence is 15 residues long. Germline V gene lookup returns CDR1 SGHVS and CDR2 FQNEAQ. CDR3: CASSLDREGRKKLFF. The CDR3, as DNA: TGTGCCAGCAGCCTGGACAGGGAAGGAAGGAAAAAACTGTTTTTT.

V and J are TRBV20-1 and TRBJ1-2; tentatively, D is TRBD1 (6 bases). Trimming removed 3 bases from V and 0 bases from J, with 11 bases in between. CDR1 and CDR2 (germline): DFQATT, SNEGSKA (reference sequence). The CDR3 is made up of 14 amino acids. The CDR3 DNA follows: TGCAGTGCTAGTAGGGGGATTTCTAACTATGGCTACACCTTC. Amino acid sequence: CSASRGISNYGYTF.

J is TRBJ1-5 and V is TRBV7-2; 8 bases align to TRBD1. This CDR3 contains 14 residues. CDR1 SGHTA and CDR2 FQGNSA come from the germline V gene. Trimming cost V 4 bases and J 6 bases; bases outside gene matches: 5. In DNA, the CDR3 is TGTGCCAGCAGCTCCGGACAGGGACGTCAGCCCCAGCATTTT. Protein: CASSSGQGRQPQHF.

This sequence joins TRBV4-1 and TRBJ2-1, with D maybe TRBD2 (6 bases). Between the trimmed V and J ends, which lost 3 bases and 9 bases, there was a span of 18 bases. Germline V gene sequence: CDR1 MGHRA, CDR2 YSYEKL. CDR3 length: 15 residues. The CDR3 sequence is CASSQRLGGSTEQFF. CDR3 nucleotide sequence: TGCGCCAGCAGCCAGCGGCTCGGGGGTTCGACTGAGCAGTTCTTC.

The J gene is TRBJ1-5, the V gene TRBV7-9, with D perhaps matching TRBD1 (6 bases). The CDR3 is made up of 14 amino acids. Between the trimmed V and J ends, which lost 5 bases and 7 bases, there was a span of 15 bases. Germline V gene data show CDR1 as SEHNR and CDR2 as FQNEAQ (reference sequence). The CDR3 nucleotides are TGTGCCAGCAGCCCCGACGGGGGCGGGCAGCCCCAGCATTTT. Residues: CASSPDGGGQPQHF. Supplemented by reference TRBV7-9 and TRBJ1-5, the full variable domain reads DTGVSQNPRHKITKRGQNVTFRCDPISEHNRLYWYRQTLGQGPEFLTYFQNEAQLEKSRLLSDRFSAERPKGSFSTLEIQRTEQGDSAMYLCASSPDGGGQPQHFGDGTRLSIL.

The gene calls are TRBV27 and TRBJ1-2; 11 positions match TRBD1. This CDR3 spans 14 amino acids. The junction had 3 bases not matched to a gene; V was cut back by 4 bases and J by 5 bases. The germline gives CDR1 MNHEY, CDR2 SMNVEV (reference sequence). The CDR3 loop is CASSYRDRGYGYTF. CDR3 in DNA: TGTGCCAGCAGTTACCGGGACAGGGGGTATGGCTACACCTTC.

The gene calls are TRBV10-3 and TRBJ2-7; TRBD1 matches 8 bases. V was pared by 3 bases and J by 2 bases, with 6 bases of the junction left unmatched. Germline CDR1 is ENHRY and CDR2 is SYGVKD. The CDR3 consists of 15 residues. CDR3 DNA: TGTGCCATCAGTGATTCCCGGGGACAGGCCTACGAGCAGTACTTC. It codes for CAISDSRGQAYEQYF.